The 20 T cell receptor beta chains given below trace back to one sample, sequenced in a study of T cell responses to AZD1222 COVID-19 vaccine. Profiling relied on immunoSEQ multiplex PCR, and the TCRdb table lists in-frame clones only, not all of them. The table records some 190,000 clones, about 90% of them present only once. The starting material was peripheral blood, obtained on day 0 of AZD1222 vaccination. The receptors come from an adult in good health.

The chain has TRBV11-2 and TRBJ2-5, with 8 bases fitting TRBD1. After removal of 5 bases from V and 3 bases from J, the junction contained 8 bases not matched to a gene. Germline CDR1 and CDR2: SGHAT and FQNNGV. CDR3 length: 15 residues. The CDR3 loop is CASSRTGTGEETQYF. The DNA for the CDR3 is TGTGCCAGCAGCAGGACAGGGACGGGAGAAGAGACCCAGTACTTC.

V gene TRBV10-3 combines with J gene TRBJ1-5, with TRBD1 as a possible D gene (5 bases). The CDR3 length is 15 residues. Germline values: CDR1 ENHRY, CDR2 SYGVKD. Trimming pared 2 bases from V and 3 bases from J, leaving 11 bases between. The CDR3 is CAISEGRQSNQPQHF. The CDR3 nucleotides are TGTGCCATCAGTGAGGGAAGACAGTCCAATCAGCCCCAGCATTTT.

The rearrangement links TRBV7-2 to TRBJ1-1; the D is unclear. The V end lost 1 base, the J end lost 6 bases, and 9 bases lay between the germline ends. In germline, CDR1 is SGHTA, CDR2 FQGNSA. The CDR3 sequence is 13 residues long. CDR3 nucleotides: TGTGCCAGCAGCTTAGAAGGGTTGGCTGAAGCTTTCTTT. It translates to CASSLEGLAEAFF.

The V and J genes are TRBV28 and TRBJ1-1; no reliable D call. CDR1 and CDR2 (germline): MDHEN, SYDVKM. Trimming cost V 7 bases and J 7 bases, with 10 bases left between them. The CDR3 runs 11 residues. In nucleotides, the CDR3 is TGTGCCAGCATTTACACTGGTGAAGCTTTCTTT. It yields the protein CASIYTGEAFF.

This clone was observed a few times. This chain links TRBV30 with TRBJ1-5; possibly TRBD1 for D (5 bases). The germline V and J ends were trimmed by 0 bases and 3 bases, with 12 bases remaining between them. Germline V gene data show CDR1 as GTSNPN and CDR2 as SVGIG (reference sequence). This CDR3 contains 15 residues. The DNA for the CDR3 is TGTGCCTGGAGTGTGGAGGGGAGGGACAATCAGCCCCAGCATTTT. Protein product: CAWSVEGRDNQPQHF.

This chain joins TRBV20-1 and TRBJ1-1; D remains unclear. There are 14 residues in the CDR3. Germline V lookup: CDR1 DFQATT, CDR2 SNEGSKA (reference sequence). V lost 3 bases and J 4 bases, leaving 15 bases between the germline ends. CDR3 in DNA: TGCAGTGCTAGTTCGTGGAGGATTTCCACTGAAGCTTTCTTT. Its translation is CSASSWRISTEAFF.

This clone was observed a single time. The V and J genes are TRBV7-9 and TRBJ1-6; TRBD1 might be the D (5 bases). The germline gives CDR1 SEHNR, CDR2 FQNEAQ (reference sequence). V shed 11 bases and J shed 13 bases, with 15 bases lying between them. The CDR3 spans 11 residues. The CDR3 DNA is TGTGCCGGAGCGGGGCCCTTCCCCCTCCACTTT. Its protein is CAGAGPFPLHF.

The chain recombines TRBV2 with TRBJ2-3; 7 bases fit TRBD1. The trim removed 6 bases at V and 6 bases at J, leaving 9 bases unmatched. There are 14 residues in the CDR3. CDR1 SNHLY and CDR2 FYNNEI come from the germline V gene. The chain's CDR3 is CASRPRQGADTQYF. The CDR3, as DNA: TGTGCCAGCAGACCGAGACAGGGCGCCGATACGCAGTATTTT.

This clone appeared a few times. The chain couples TRBV7-9 to TRBJ2-7; D may be TRBD2 (5 bases). V lost 7 bases to trimming and J lost 3 bases, with 13 bases between them. CDR1 is SEHNR and CDR2 is FQNEAQ in the germline V gene (reference sequence). This CDR3 spans 13 amino acids. CDR3 loop: CASTLLGSYEQYF. Written as DNA, the CDR3 is TGTGCCAGCACCCTGTTAGGGAGCTACGAGCAGTACTTC.

This chain links TRBV3-1 (or the pseudogene TRBV3-2) with TRBJ1-1; TRBD1 matches 10 bases. V was pared by 5 bases and J by 4 bases, with 4 bases of the junction left unmatched. Germline CDR1 reads LGHDT; CDR2 reads YNNKEL (reference sequence). CDR3 length equals 14 residues. The CDR3 region is CASSDRGPITEAFF. In nucleotides, the CDR3 is TGTGCCAGCAGCGACAGGGGGCCTATCACTGAAGCTTTCTTT.

The gene calls are TRBV4-1 and TRBJ1-4; tentatively, D is TRBD1 (6 bases). This CDR3 spans 16 amino acids. Germline loops: CDR1 MGHRA, CDR2 YSYEKL. V was cut by 5 bases and J by 3 bases, with 16 bases left in between. CDR3 DNA: TGCGCCAGCAGCGCCCACAGGGAAGAGGCTAATGAAAAACTGTTTTTT. Translation gives CASSAHREEANEKLFF.

The chain is built from TRBV15 and TRBJ2-1; 8 bases are shared with TRBD1. Trimming took 2 bases from V and 3 from J; bases not matched to a gene: 6. The V gene's germline CDR1 is LNHNV and CDR2 YYDKDF (reference sequence). This CDR3 has 16 residues. The CDR3 DNA is TGTGCCACCAGCAGACCAGGGGGCCAGGGCTACAATGAGCAGTTCTTC. Protein sequence: CATSRPGGQGYNEQFF. Supplemented by reference TRBV15 and TRBJ2-1, the full variable domain reads DAMVIQNPRYQVTQFGKPVTLSCSQTLNHNVMYWYQQKSSQAPKLLFHYYDKDFNNEADTPDNFQSRRPNTSFCFLDIRSPGLGDTAMYLCATSRPGGQGYNEQFFGPGTRLTVL.

The V and J genes are TRBV28 and TRBJ2-3; 8 nucleotides line up with TRBD2. The CDR3 loop spans 17 amino acids. V dropped 2 bases and J dropped 2; count of bases not matched to a gene: 9. Germline V lookup: CDR1 MDHEN, CDR2 SYDVKM. CDR3 nucleotides: TGTGCCAGCAGTTTACGGGGGCGGGGGGCCTTCACAGATACGCAGTATTTT. Protein product: CASSLRGRGAFTDTQYF.

The CDR3 is CASSPWGDLYDGYTF. The CDR3 region has the DNA TGTGCCAGCAGCCCCTGGGGGGACCTCTATGATGGCTACACCTTC. The V call is TRBV6-2 or TRBV6-3, the J call TRBJ1-2; perhaps TRBD1 as D (5 bases). V gave up 6 bases and J gave up 6 bases, with 20 bases separating them. In germline, CDR1 is MNHEY, CDR2 SVGEGT. The CDR3 covers 15 residues.

This chain connects TRBV7-9 to TRBJ1-3; 7 bases map to TRBD1. Germline lookup yields CDR1 SEHNR and CDR2 FQNEAQ (reference sequence). With V trimmed by 6 bases and J by 0 bases, 17 bases remained unmatched. The CDR3 contains 19 residues. This CDR3 reads CASRLGGTQGPLSGNTIYF. CDR3 nucleotide sequence: TGTGCCAGCAGACTGGGGGGAACACAGGGGCCCCTCTCTGGAAACACCATATATTTT.

This chain connects TRBV5-1 to TRBJ2-5; no reliable D call. Trimming stripped 0 bases from V and 1 base from J, with 10 bases between. The CDR3 loop spans 15 amino acids. Germline CDR1 SGHRS, CDR2 YFSETQ. CDR3 bases: TGCGCCAGCAGCTTGGCCGGATCAGGCCAAGAGACCCAGTACTTC. It yields the protein CASSLAGSGQETQYF.

J is TRBJ1-5 and V is TRBV10-3; no reliable D call. Germline CDR1 ENHRY, CDR2 SYGVKD. The V and J ends lost 3 bases and 0 bases respectively, with 6 bases between them. The CDR3 totals 14 residues. The CDR3 bases are TGTGCCATCAGTGATCAGCTTAGCAATCAGCCCCAGCATTTT. Amino acid sequence: CAISDQLSNQPQHF.

The rearrangement uses TRBV19 and TRBJ1-5; perhaps TRBD1 as D (5 bases). Germline V lookup: CDR1 LNHDA, CDR2 SQIVND (reference sequence). This CDR3 contains 15 residues. V lost 7 bases and J 7 bases, leaving 20 bases between the germline ends. The CDR3 coding sequence is TGTGCCAGTACTCCCCGGGACCCCCGATGGCAGCCCCAGCATTTT. As protein: CASTPRDPRWQPQHF.

Written as DNA, the CDR3 is TGTGCCAGCTCCTATCGGCGGGTTCATTGCTACGAGCAGTACTTC. Its protein product is CASSYRRVHCYEQYF. V usage is TRBV6-4 and J usage is TRBJ2-7, with a tentative D call TRBD2 (5 bases). The germline CDR1 and CDR2 sequences are MRHNA and SNTAGT. This CDR3 region has 15 residues. V dropped 8 bases and J dropped 3 bases, with 20 bases sitting between them.

The chain links TRBV27 to TRBJ2-5; TRBD1 agrees at 9 bases. The CDR3 spans 16 residues. V shed 3 bases and J 2 bases; nucleotides not matched to a gene: 7. Looked up from germline, CDR1 is MNHEY and CDR2 is SMNVEV (reference sequence). CDR3 in amino acids: CASSFLGGTGQETQYF. DNA of the CDR3: TGTGCCAGCAGTTTTTTGGGGGGGACAGGGCAAGAGACCCAGTACTTC.